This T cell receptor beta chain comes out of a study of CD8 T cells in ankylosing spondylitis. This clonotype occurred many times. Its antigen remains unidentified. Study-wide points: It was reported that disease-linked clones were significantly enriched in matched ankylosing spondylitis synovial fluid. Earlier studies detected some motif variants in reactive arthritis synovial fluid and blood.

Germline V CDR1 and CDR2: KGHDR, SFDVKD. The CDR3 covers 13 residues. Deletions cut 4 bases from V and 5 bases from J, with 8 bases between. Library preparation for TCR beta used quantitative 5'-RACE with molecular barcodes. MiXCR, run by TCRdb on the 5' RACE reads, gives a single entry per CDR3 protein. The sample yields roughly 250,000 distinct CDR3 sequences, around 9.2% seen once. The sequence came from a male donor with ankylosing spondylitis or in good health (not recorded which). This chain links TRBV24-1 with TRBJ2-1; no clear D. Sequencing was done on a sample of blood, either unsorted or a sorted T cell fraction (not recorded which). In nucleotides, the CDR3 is TGTGCCACCAGTGAAACACCCAACAATGAGCAGTTCTTC. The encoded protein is CATSETPNNEQFF.